A selection of T cell receptor beta chains follows, all from one sample in a study of response to subunit inactivated influenza vaccine. MiXCR, applied by TCRdb to the RT-PCR reads, yields one record per CDR3 protein. The sample consists of approximately 530,000 distinct CDR3 sequences, 10% to 15% of them appearing once. Sample: PBMCs from blood, taken 45 days after vaccination. These receptors all stem from a man over 45 who received an inactivated influenza vaccine. The CDR3 runs from the conserved cysteine through the conserved F or W. The D gene is left open where the match is weak. Rows may omit the clone size; those that give it use once, few, many or a size class.

>TRBJ2-3|11|TRBV7-9|few|.
CALHREDTQYF
TGTGCCCTACACAGGGAAGATACGCAGTATTTT
>TRBJ2-7|14|TRBV10-3|many|.
CAISSPRDRDEQYF
TGTGCCATCAGCTCTCCCCGGGATAGGGACGAGCAGTACTTC
>TRBJ2-5|17|TRBV4-1|.|TRBD2
CASSQTGLAGGRETQYF
TGCGCCAGCAGCCAAACAGGACTAGCGGGGGGGCGAGAGACCCAGTACTTC
>TRBJ1-1|14|TRBV29-1|many|TRBD1
CSSQMGQGVTEAFF
TGCAGCTCACAAATGGGGCAGGGGGTCACTGAAGCTTTCTTT
>TRBJ2-5|15|TRBV20-1|few|TRBD1
CSANRRQGARETQYF
TGCAGTGCTAACCGGCGACAGGGGGCCAGGGAGACCCAGTACTTC
>TRBJ2-7|13|TRBV29-1|many|TRBD1
CSVVTGAAYEQYF
TGCAGCGTTGTCACAGGGGCCGCCTACGAGCAGTACTTC
>TRBJ1-1|13|TRBV29-1|many|.
CSVSVEVNTEAFF
TGCAGCGTTAGCGTGGAGGTGAACACTGAAGCTTTCTTT
>TRBJ1-1|15|TRBV18|.|TRBD1
CASSPQGNFLTEAFF
TGTGCCAGCTCCCCACAGGGGAATTTTCTAACTGAAGCTTTCTTT
>TRBJ2-1|15|TRBV4-1|few|TRBD2
CASSRWGEGYNEQFF
TGCGCCAGCAGCCGATGGGGGGAGGGGTACAATGAGCAGTTCTTC
>TRBJ2-1|14|TRBV20-1|.|TRBD2
CSARTSGRFNEQFF
TGCAGTGCGAGGACTAGCGGGAGATTTAATGAGCAGTTCTTC